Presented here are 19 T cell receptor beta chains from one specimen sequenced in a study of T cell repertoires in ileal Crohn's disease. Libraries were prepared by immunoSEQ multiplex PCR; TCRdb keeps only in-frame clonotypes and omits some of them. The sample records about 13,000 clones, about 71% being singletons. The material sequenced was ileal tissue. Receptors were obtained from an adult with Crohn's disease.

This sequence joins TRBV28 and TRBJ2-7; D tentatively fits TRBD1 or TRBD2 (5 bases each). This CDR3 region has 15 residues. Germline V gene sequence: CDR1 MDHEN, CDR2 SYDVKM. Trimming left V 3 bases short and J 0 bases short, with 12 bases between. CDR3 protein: CASSFGAESSYEQYF. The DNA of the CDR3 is TGTGCCAGCAGTTTCGGGGCAGAGAGCTCCTACGAGCAGTACTTC.

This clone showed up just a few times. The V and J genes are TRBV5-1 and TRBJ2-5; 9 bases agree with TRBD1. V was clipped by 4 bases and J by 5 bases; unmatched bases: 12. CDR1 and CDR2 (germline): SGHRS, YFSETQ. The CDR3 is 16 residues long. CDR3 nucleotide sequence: TGCGCCAGCAGCCTGGGTCCTACAGGGGGCGCGGAGACCCAGTACTTC. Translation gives CASSLGPTGGAETQYF.

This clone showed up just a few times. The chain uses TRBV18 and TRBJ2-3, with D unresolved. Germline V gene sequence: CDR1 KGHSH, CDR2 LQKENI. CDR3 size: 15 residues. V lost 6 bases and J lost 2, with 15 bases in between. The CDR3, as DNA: TGTGCCAGCTCCCTTTTGCTGGAGAACACAGATACGCAGTATTTT. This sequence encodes CASSLLLENTDTQYF.

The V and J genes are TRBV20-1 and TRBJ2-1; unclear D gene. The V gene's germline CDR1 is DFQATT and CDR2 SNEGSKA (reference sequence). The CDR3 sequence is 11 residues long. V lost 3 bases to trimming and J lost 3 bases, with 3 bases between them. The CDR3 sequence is CSASDYNEQFF. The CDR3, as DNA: TGCAGTGCTAGTGACTACAATGAGCAGTTCTTC.

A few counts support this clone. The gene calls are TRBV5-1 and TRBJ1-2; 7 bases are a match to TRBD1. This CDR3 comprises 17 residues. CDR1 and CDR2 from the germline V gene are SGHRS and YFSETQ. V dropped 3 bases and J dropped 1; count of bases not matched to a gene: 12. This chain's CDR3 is CASSSRGTEGFNYGYTF. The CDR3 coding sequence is TGCGCCAGCAGCTCGAGGGGGACAGAAGGCTTTAACTATGGCTACACCTTC.

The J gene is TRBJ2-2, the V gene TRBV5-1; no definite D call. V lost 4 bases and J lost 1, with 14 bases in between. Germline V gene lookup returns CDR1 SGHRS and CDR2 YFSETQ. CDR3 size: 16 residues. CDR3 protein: CASSAAPGGNTGELFF. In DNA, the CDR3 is TGCGCCAGCAGCGCGGCCCCGGGCGGGAACACCGGGGAGCTGTTTTTT.

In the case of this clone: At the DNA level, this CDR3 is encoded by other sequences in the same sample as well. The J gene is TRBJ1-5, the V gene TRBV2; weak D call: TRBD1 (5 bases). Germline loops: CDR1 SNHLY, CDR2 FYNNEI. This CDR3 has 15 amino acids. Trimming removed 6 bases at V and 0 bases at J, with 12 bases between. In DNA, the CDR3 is TGTGCCAGCAGGGGGGGGGACTATAGCAATCAGCCCCAGCATTTT. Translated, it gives CASRGGDYSNQPQHF. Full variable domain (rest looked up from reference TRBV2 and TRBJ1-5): EPEVTQTPSHQVTQMGQEVILRCVPISNHLYFYWYRQILGQKVEFLVSFYNNEISEKSEIFDDQFSVERPDGSNFTLKIRSTKLEDSAMYFCASRGGDYSNQPQHFGDGTRLSIL.

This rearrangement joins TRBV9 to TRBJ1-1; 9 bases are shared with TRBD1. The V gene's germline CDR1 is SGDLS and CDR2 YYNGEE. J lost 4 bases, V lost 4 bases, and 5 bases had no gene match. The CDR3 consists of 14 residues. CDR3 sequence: CASSLQGATTEAFF. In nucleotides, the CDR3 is TGTGCCAGCAGCTTACAGGGGGCGACCACTGAAGCTTTCTTT.

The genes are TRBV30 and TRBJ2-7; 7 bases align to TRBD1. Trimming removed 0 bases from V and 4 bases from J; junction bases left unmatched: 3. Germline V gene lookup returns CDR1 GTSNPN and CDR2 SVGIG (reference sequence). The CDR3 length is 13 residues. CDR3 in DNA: TGTGCCTGGAGTGTACAGGGGTTTTACGAGCAGTACTTC. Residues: CAWSVQGFYEQYF.

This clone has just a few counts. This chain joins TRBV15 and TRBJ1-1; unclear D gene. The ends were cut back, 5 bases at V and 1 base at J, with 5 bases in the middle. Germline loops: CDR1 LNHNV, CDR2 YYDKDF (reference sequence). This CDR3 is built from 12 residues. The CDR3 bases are TGTGCCACCAGCCCGGCGAACACTGAAGCTTTCTTT. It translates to CATSPANTEAFF.

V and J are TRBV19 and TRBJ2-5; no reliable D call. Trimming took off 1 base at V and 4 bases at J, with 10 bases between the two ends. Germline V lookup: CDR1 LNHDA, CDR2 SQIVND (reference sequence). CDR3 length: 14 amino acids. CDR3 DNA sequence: TGTGCCAGTAGTATAGCCCAGTTCGGAGAGACCCAGTACTTC. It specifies CASSIAQFGETQYF. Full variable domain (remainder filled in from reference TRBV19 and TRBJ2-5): DGGITQSPKYLFRKEGQNVTLSCEQNLNHDAMYWYRQDPGQGLRLIYYSQIVNDFQKGDIAEGYSVSREKKESFPLTVTSAQKNPTAFYLCASSIAQFGETQYFGPGTRLLVL.

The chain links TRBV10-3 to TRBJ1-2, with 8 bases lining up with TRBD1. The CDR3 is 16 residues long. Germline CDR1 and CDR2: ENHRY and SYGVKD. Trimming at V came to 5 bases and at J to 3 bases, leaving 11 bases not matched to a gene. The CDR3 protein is CAISTGQGVVDYGYTF. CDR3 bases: TGTGCCATCAGTACAGGACAGGGCGTCGTGGACTATGGCTACACCTTC.

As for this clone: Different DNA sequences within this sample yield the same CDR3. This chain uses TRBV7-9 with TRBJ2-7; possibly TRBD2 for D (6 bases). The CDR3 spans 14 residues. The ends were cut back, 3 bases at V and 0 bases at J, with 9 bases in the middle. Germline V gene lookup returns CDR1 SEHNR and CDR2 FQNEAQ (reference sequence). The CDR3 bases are TGTGCCAGCAGCTTCCCCGGGAGCTCCTACGAGCAGTACTTC. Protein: CASSFPGSSYEQYF.

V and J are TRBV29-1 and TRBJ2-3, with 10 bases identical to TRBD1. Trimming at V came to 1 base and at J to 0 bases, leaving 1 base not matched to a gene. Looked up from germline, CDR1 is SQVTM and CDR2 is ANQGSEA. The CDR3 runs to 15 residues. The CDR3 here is CSVEGDRGSTDTQYF. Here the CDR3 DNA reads TGCAGCGTTGAAGGGGACAGGGGTAGCACAGATACGCAGTATTTT.

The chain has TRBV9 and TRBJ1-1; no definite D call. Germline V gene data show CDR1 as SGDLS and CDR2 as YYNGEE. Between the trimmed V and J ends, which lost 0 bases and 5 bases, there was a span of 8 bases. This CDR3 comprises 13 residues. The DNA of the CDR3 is TGTGCCAGCAGCGTAGAGGGAGGGACTGAAGCTTTCTTT. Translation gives CASSVEGGTEAFF.

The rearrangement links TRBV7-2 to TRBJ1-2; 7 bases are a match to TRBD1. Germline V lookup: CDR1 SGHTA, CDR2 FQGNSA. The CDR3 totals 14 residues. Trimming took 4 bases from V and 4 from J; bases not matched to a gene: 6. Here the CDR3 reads CASSYRDSLYGYTF. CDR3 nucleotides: TGTGCCAGCAGCTACCGGGACAGCCTCTATGGCTACACCTTC.

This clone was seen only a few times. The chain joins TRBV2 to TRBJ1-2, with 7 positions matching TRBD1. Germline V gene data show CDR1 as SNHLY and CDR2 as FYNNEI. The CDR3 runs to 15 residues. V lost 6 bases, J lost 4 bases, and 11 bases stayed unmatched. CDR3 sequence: CASSPLPRGVYGYTF. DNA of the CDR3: TGTGCCAGCAGCCCCCTGCCCAGGGGGGTCTATGGCTACACCTTC.

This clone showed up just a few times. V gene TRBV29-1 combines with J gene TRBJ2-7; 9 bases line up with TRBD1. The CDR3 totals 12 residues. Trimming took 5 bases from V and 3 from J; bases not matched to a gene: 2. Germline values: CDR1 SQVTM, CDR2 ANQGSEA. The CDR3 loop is CSVTGGDYEQYF. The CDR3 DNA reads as TGCAGCGTTACAGGGGGCGACTACGAGCAGTACTTC.

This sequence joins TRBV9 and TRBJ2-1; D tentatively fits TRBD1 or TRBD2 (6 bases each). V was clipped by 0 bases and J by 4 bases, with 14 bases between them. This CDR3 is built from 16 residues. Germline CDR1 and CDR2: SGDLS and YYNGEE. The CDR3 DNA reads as TGTGCCAGCAGCGTAGGAGGGGGGCCATCTTACAATGAGCAGTTCTTC. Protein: CASSVGGGPSYNEQFF.